This T cell receptor (beta chain) derives from a study of OX40 agonist ivuxolimab in advanced cancers. Points from the study as a whole: Among the lowest levels of clonal expansion were found in partial responders at 0.1-3.0 mg/kg. Clonal expansion was seen in CD4+ and CD8+ blood T cells by week 6 at 0.1 to 3.0 mg/kg. CD8+ T cells averaged more expanded clones than CD4+. The antigens recognized by the expanded peripheral T cells, that is their antigen specificity, were not determined.

Sequencing was performed with immunoSEQ multiplex PCR; in TCRdb, only in-frame clones are kept and a portion is missing. The sample includes tens of thousands of clones, around four fifths seen only once; the top ten take roughly a tenth. This CDR3 comprises 14 residues. The V end was cut by 6 bases, the J end by 5 bases, with 15 bases between. Germline assignment: CDR1 SNHLY and CDR2 FYNNEI. Note on this clone: Its antigen is not identified.

Material: CD4+ or CD8+ T cells sorted from blood, obtained in a trial of the OX40 agonist ivuxolimab. This receptor was taken from an adult with an advanced solid tumor such as melanoma, head and neck, liver or kidney cancer. The V and J genes are TRBV2 and TRBJ2-3; D is unresolved. As DNA, the CDR3 is TGTGCCAGCAGCGGGCTCCTTAGGAGAGATACGCAGTATTTT. Protein: CASSGLLRRDTQYF.